Shown below are 29 T cell receptor beta chains from a single sample sequenced in a study of blood T cells in healthy people across ages. Using a J-beta primer mix together with a sample-barcoded 5' primer, a second PCR was run for roughly 6 to 11 cycles. TCRdb re-called the 5' RACE reads through MiXCR, storing one row per CDR3 protein. Of about 1,800,000 distinct CDR3 sequences in the sample, roughly 27% are singletons; the top ten hold 7.7%. Specimen: blood. Receptor source: a woman in her twenties or thirties in good health.

With regard to this clonotype: Mismatch with germline at one junction end may stem from a read error. The chain recombines TRBV27 with TRBJ2-7; D gene uncertain. The CDR3 is 14 residues long. Germline V lookup: CDR1 MNHEY, CDR2 SMNVEV (reference sequence). CDR3 in amino acids: CVSSATWDSYEQYF. The CDR3 bases are TGTGTCAGCAGTGCGACGTGGGATTCCTACGAGCAGTACTTC.

This chain joins TRBV5-1 and TRBJ2-3; D is uncertain. This CDR3 spans 16 amino acids. CDR1 is SGHRS and CDR2 is YFSETQ in the germline V gene. V lost 4 bases and J 4 bases, leaving 19 bases between the germline ends. In nucleotides, the CDR3 is TGCGCCAGCAGCGGTGGACCGAAAAACCCCGCAGATACGCAGTATTTT. Amino acid sequence: CASSGGPKNPADTQYF.

This chain joins TRBV20-1 and TRBJ2-3; D is undetermined. The germline V and J ends were trimmed by 0 bases and 0 bases, with 10 bases remaining between them. The CDR3 is 15 amino acids. Germline values: CDR1 DFQATT, CDR2 SNEGSKA (reference sequence). Written as DNA, the CDR3 is TGCAGTGCTAGAGATGGGTACGGGAGCACAGATACGCAGTATTTT. Translation: CSARDGYGSTDTQYF.

The rearrangement uses TRBV7-6 and TRBJ1-5; no definite D call. The CDR3 has 14 residues. The germline V gene has CDR1 SGHVS and CDR2 FNYEAQ. The V and J ends lost 2 bases and 4 bases respectively, with 9 bases between them. The CDR3 sequence: CASSLSAGNQPQHF. The CDR3 region has the DNA TGTGCCAGCAGCTTAAGTGCAGGAAATCAGCCCCAGCATTTT.

The CDR3 bases are TGCGCCAGCAGCTTAAGGACAGGGCTGGGGAATCAGCCCCAGCATTTT. It yields the protein CASSLRTGLGNQPQHF. The J gene is TRBJ1-5, the V gene TRBV5-1; 8 bases align to TRBD1. V lost 2 bases and J lost 4; bases outside the gene matches: 8. CDR3 length: 16 amino acids. CDR1 is SGHRS and CDR2 is YFSETQ in the germline V gene.

This clonotype was seen only a few times. The genes are TRBV3-1 and TRBJ2-1; 8 bases line up with TRBD1. V gave up 0 bases and J gave up 6 bases; unmatched junction bases: 1. The length of the CDR3 is 14 residues. CDR1 and CDR2 from the germline V gene are LGHDT and YNNKEL (reference sequence). CDR3 protein: CASSQDDRGNEQFF. CDR3 nucleotides: TGTGCCAGCAGCCAAGATGACAGGGGCAATGAGCAGTTCTTC.

This rearrangement joins TRBV5-1 to TRBJ2-5; TRBD1 might be the D (5 bases). This CDR3 has 14 residues. V lost 3 bases and J 5 bases, leaving 14 bases between the germline ends. CDR1 is SGHRS and CDR2 is YFSETQ in the germline V gene. This chain's CDR3 is CASSSGAGRETQYF. The CDR3 DNA reads as TGCGCCAGCAGCTCGGGCGCAGGGCGGGAGACCCAGTACTTC.

J is TRBJ2-3 and V is TRBV9; D gene uncertain. Germline V lookup: CDR1 SGDLS, CDR2 YYNGEE. The CDR3 length is 16 residues. Trimming stripped 4 bases from V and 0 bases from J, with 15 bases between. As DNA, the CDR3 is TGTGCCAGCAGCCCCCAGACAAGCATTAGCACAGATACGCAGTATTTT. Translation: CASSPQTSISTDTQYF. Based on the CDR3 plus reference TRBV9 and TRBJ2-3, the full variable domain is DSGVTQTPKHLITATGQRVTLRCSPRSGDLSVYWYQQSLDQGLQFLIQYYNGEERAKGNILERFSAQQFPDLHSELNLSSLELGDSALYFCASSPQTSISTDTQYFGPGTRLTVL.

This clonotype was picked up many times. The CDR3 coding sequence is TGTGCCAGCCGGACACCATATAATTCACCCCTCCACTTT. Translation: CASRTPYNSPLHF. This sequence joins TRBV7-2 and TRBJ1-6; D perhaps matches TRBD1 (5 bases). The CDR3 has 13 amino acids. Germline-derived CDR1 and CDR2 are SGHTA and FQGNSA. Deletions cut 8 bases from V and 4 bases from J, with 9 bases between.

This chain uses TRBV12-1 with TRBJ2-7; the D segment call TRBD1 is taken from the table without a DNA check. TRBV12-1 is classified as a pseudogene. The CDR3 runs to 14 residues. The CDR3 nucleotides are TGTGCCAGCAGCAACTGGACAGGGGCGAACATTCGGTACTTT. The encoded protein is CASSNWTGANIRYF.

The gene calls are TRBV5-4 and TRBJ2-1; the match to TRBD2 covers 10 bases. The CDR3 contains 16 residues. Germline assignment: CDR1 SGHNT and CDR2 YYREEE (reference sequence). The trim removed 4 bases at V and 13 bases at J, leaving 17 bases unmatched. The CDR3 coding sequence is TGTGCCAGCAGCCCCATAGCGGGGGGACGGCTAGAGACCCAGTTCTTC. Amino acid sequence: CASSPIAGGRLETQFF.

The gene calls are TRBV25-1 and TRBJ1-2; unclear D gene. Germline lookup yields CDR1 MGHDK and CDR2 SYGVNS. The CDR3 contains 13 residues. Trimming stripped 1 base from V and 8 bases from J, with 11 bases between. The CDR3 DNA reads as TGTGCCAGCAGTGAATCAAGGACCAGAGGCTACACCTTC. This encodes CASSESRTRGYTF.

The chain couples TRBV12-3 or TRBV12-4 to TRBJ1-4, with D perhaps matching TRBD1 (5 bases). Trimming removed 3 bases from V and 7 bases from J, with 12 bases in between. There are 14 residues in the CDR3. CDR3 sequence: CASSFVGVGEKLFF. CDR3 in DNA: TGTGCCAGCAGTTTTGTGGGGGTTGGTGAAAAACTGTTTTTT.

This clonotype was detected many times. V usage is TRBV12-3 or TRBV12-4 and J usage is TRBJ2-7, with 9 bases fitting TRBD1. The V and J ends lost 5 bases and 3 bases, in that order; junction bases with no gene match: 11. This CDR3 is 16 amino acids long. CDR3 nucleotide sequence: TGTGCCAGCAGTCCCGGAAGAGGGGGACAGGGCTACGAGCAGTACTTC. Translated, it gives CASSPGRGGQGYEQYF.

The chain carries TRBV9 and TRBJ1-6; no clear D gene. Germline CDR1 and CDR2: SGDLS and YYNGEE. Trimming took off 0 bases at V and 5 bases at J, with 12 bases between the two ends. The CDR3 has 16 residues. CDR3 coding DNA: TGTGCCAGCAGCGTAGGGTGGGGAGGTAATAATTCACCCCTCCACTTT. Protein: CASSVGWGGNNSPLHF.

This clonotype has only a few counts. This rearrangement joins TRBV2 to TRBJ2-7; 7 positions agree with TRBD2. V dropped 2 bases and J dropped 5; count of bases not matched to a gene: 9. Per the germline V gene, CDR1 is SNHLY and CDR2 is FYNNEI. CDR3 length: 15 residues. In DNA, the CDR3 is TGTGCCAGCAGTGAATTGGGCGGGAGTTCCCACGAGCAGTACTTC. Translating gives CASSELGGSSHEQYF.

The chain joins TRBV11-2 to TRBJ1-1, with TRBD1 identical over 7 bases. The germline V gene encodes CDR1 SGHAT and CDR2 FQNNGV. V lost 5 bases, J lost 6 bases, and 9 bases stayed unmatched. This CDR3 is 14 amino acids long. The DNA of the CDR3 is TGTGCCAGCAGCGCCCGACAGGGTATAGCTGAAGCTTTCTTT. Residues: CASSARQGIAEAFF.

The CDR3 loop reads CATLRQGKTEAFF. Written as DNA, the CDR3 is TGTGCCACCCTTAGACAGGGGAAGACTGAAGCTTTCTTT. This chain uses TRBV27 with TRBJ1-1; TRBD1 matches at 8 bases. The CDR3 length is 13 residues. Unmatched junction bases numbered 9, after V lost 10 bases and J lost 5 bases. CDR1 and CDR2 (germline): MNHEY, SMNVEV (reference sequence).

This clonotype was recorded at least ten times. The chain uses TRBV20-1 and TRBJ2-3; D possibly corresponds to TRBD2 (5 bases). The germline V and J ends were trimmed by 0 bases and 5 bases, with 18 bases remaining between them. The germline gives CDR1 DFQATT, CDR2 SNEGSKA (reference sequence). This CDR3 contains 16 residues. DNA for the CDR3: TGCAGTGCTAGAGATCGGGAATCGGCGCGAGGAGATACGCAGTATTTT. Protein: CSARDRESARGDTQYF.

This chain joins TRBV6-1 and TRBJ2-7; tentative D call: TRBD2 (6 bases). This CDR3 spans 12 amino acids. The V end lost 8 bases, the J end lost 3 bases, and 11 bases lay between the germline ends. In germline, CDR1 is MNHNS, CDR2 SASEGT. The DNA for the CDR3 is TGTGCCAGCGGGGACTGGGGCTACGAGCAGTACTTC. Its translation: CASGDWGYEQYF.

V is TRBV12-3 or TRBV12-4 and J is TRBJ1-5; TRBD1 might be the D (5 bases). The CDR3 has 13 amino acids. The germline V and J ends were trimmed by 1 base and 9 bases, with 10 bases remaining between them. This chain's CDR3 is CASSLVQGVPQHF. CDR3 coding DNA: TGTGCCAGCAGTTTAGTTCAGGGTGTGCCCCAGCATTTT.

CDR3 nucleotide sequence: TGTGCCAGCAGCTTAGTCTTTGGTAGTGGAGAGACCCAGTACTTC. It codes for CASSLVFGSGETQYF. The V and J genes are TRBV7-9 and TRBJ2-5; no firm D call. CDR1 and CDR2 (germline): SEHNR, FQNEAQ (reference sequence). This CDR3 comprises 15 residues. V was shortened by 1 base and J by 4 bases, with 13 bases between the two germline ends.

This clonotype has a handful of counts. This chain links TRBV12-3 or TRBV12-4 with TRBJ2-7; D may correspond to TRBD1 or TRBD2 (7 bases each). Trimming took off 11 bases at V and 6 bases at J, with 23 bases between the two ends. CDR3 length: 14 amino acids. Here the CDR3 reads CAGGGWKGQLEQYF. CDR3 DNA sequence: TGTGCCGGCGGGGGTTGGAAGGGACAGCTCGAGCAGTACTTC.

The J gene is TRBJ2-3, the V gene TRBV7-8; 14 positions agree with TRBD2. V gave up 4 bases and J gave up 6 bases; unmatched junction bases: 12. The CDR3 runs 18 residues. Germline values: CDR1 SGHVS, CDR2 FQNEAQ. The CDR3 region has the DNA TGTGCCAGCAGCTCCCCCGGGACTAGCGGGAGTGGGGTTGATACGCAGTATTTT. Protein: CASSSPGTSGSGVDTQYF. The full variable domain, in which reference TRBV7-8 and TRBJ2-3 provide the parts outside the CDR3, is GAGVSQSPRYKVAKRGQDVALRCDPISGHVSLFWYQQALGQGPEFLTYFQNEAQLDKSGLPSDRFFAERPEGSVSTLKIQRTQQEDSAVYLCASSSPGTSGSGVDTQYFGPGTRLTVL.

This chain links TRBV15 with TRBJ2-1; possibly TRBD1 for D (6 bases). Trimming left V 11 bases short and J 6 bases short, with 20 bases between. The CDR3 runs 14 residues. Germline V CDR1 and CDR2: LNHNV, YYDKDF (reference sequence). CDR3 DNA: TGTGCCGTCGGGAACAGGGACCGTCCCAATGAGCAGTTCTTC. This sequence encodes CAVGNRDRPNEQFF.

This clonotype was seen a handful of times. The chain carries TRBV24-1 and TRBJ2-1; 9 bases are shared with TRBD2. The CDR3 sequence is 15 residues long. Trimming took 5 bases from V and 6 from J; bases not matched to a gene: 7. Looked up from germline, CDR1 is KGHDR and CDR2 is SFDVKD. The CDR3 protein is CATSGGRVGRNEQFF. For the CDR3, the DNA is TGTGCCACCAGTGGCGGGAGGGTCGGCCGCAATGAGCAGTTCTTC.

In this sample, this clonotype turned up many times. This sequence joins TRBV20-1 and TRBJ1-2, with 7 bases that match TRBD1. Germline V gene lookup returns CDR1 DFQATT and CDR2 SNEGSKA (reference sequence). CDR3 length: 13 residues. CDR3 DNA sequence: TGCAGCCCTGCGGACAGGACCGGGTATGGCTACACCTTC. It yields the protein CSPADRTGYGYTF.

This clonotype came up many times. The chain couples TRBV24-1 to TRBJ2-3; the match to TRBD1 covers 7 bases. This CDR3 is 15 amino acids long. Germline-derived CDR1 and CDR2 are KGHDR and SFDVKD. After removal of 4 bases from V and 0 bases from J, the junction contained 3 bases not matched to a gene. The CDR3 region has the DNA TGTGCCACCAGTGAGAGGGACAGCAGCACAGATACGCAGTATTTT. Amino acid sequence: CATSERDSSTDTQYF.

This clonotype was found a few times. The CDR3 DNA sequence: TGTGCCAGCTCACCAACCGGGGTGGTGAGCAATCAGCCCCAGCATTTT. Amino acid sequence: CASSPTGVVSNQPQHF. This chain connects TRBV18 to TRBJ1-5; the D is unclear. Germline loops: CDR1 KGHSH, CDR2 LQKENI. The CDR3 spans 16 residues. V was cut by 2 bases and J by 1 base, with 12 bases left in between.